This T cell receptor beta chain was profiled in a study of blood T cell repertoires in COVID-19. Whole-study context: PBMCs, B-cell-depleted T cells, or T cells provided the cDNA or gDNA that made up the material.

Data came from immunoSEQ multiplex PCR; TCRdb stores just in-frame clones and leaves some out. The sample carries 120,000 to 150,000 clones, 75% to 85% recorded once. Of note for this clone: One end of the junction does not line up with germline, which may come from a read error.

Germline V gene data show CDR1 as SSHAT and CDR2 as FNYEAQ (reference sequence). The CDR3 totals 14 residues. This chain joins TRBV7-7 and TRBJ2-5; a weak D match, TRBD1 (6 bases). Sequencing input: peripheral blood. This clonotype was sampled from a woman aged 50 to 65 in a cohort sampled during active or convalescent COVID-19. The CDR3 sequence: CASSLGAGEETQYF. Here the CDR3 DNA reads TGTGCTAGCAGCTTAGGGGCAGGGGAAGAGACCCAGTACTTC.